This T cell receptor (beta chain) was captured by sequencing in a study of post-analysis software for immune sequencing data. Study-wide background: The patients showed relapsing-remitting, secondary progressive and progressive-relapsing multiple sclerosis courses. Findings of the study overall: When compared against controls, multiple sclerosis patients showed significantly lower normalized Chao1 diversity. Patients used about 5 TRBV segments, including TRBV5-6, TRBV5-1 and TRBV20-1, more often than controls.

Note on this clonotype: Its antigen is currently unknown.

The CDR3 is 14 amino acids. Germline assignment: CDR1 DFQATT and CDR2 SNEGSKA (reference sequence). Researchers reported that TCR beta cDNA libraries carried unique molecular identifiers. In TCRdb, the PCR reads were re-called with MiXCR into one record per CDR3 protein. The sample lists about 200,000 distinct CDR3 sequences; roughly 28% were seen once. This receptor was obtained from a girl younger than 18 with multiple sclerosis. The rearrangement uses TRBV20-1 and TRBJ2-5; possibly TRBD1 for D (6 bases). The DNA end is more similar to TRBJ2-7, so the J call may be wrong. Sequenced input: blood. CDR3 bases: TGCAGTGCTAGAGATCTCGGCAGGGGAAACGAGCAGTACTTC. It is translated as CSARDLGRGNEQYF.